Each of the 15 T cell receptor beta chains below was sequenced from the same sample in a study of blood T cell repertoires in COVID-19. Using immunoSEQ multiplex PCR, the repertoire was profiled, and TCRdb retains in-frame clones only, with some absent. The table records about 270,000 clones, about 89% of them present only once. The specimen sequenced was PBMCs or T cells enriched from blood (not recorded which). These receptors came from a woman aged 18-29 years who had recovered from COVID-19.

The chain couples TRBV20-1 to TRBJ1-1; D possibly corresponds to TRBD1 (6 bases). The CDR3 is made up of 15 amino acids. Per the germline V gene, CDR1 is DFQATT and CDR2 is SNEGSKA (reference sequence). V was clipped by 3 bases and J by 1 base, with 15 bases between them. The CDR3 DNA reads TGCAGTGCTAGTTCCCGGGACACCCCGAACACTGAAGCTTTCTTT. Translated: CSASSRDTPNTEAFF.

As DNA, the CDR3 is TGTGCCAGCAGTGGGGTAACAAGGGACAGGGACTTCTACGAGCAGTACTTC. It specifies CASSGVTRDRDFYEQYF. The J gene is TRBJ2-7, the V gene TRBV25-1, with 9 bases that match TRBD1. This CDR3 has 17 residues. V lost 4 bases, J lost 3 bases, and 13 bases stayed unmatched. CDR1 MGHDK and CDR2 SYGVNS come from the germline V gene.

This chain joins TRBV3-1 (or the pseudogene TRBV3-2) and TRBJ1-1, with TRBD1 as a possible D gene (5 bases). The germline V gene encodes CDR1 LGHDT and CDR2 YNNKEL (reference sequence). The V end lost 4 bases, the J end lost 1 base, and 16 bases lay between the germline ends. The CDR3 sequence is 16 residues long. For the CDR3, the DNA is TGTGCCAGCAGCCTCTGGACAATCTCAAGGAACACTGAAGCTTTCTTT. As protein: CASSLWTISRNTEAFF.

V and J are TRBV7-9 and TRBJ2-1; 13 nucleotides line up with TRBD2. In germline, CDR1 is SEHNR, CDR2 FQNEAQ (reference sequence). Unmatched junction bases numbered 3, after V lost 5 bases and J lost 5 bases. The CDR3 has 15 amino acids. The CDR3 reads CASSLGLAGDNEQFF. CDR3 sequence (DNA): TGTGCCAGCAGCCTTGGACTAGCGGGAGACAATGAGCAGTTCTTC.

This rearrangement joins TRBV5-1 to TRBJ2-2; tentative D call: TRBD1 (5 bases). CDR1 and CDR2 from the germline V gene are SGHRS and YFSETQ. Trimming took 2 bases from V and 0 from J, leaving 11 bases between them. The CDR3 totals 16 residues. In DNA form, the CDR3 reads TGCGCCAGCAGCTTCCAGGGTCCGGCGAACACCGGGGAGCTGTTTTTT. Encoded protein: CASSFQGPANTGELFF.

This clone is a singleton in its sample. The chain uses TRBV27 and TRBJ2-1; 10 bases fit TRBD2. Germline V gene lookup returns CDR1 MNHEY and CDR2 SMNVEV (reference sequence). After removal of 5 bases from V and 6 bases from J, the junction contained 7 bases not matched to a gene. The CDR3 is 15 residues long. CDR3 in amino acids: CASSKGASGSNEQFF. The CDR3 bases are TGTGCCAGCAGTAAGGGGGCTAGCGGGAGCAATGAGCAGTTCTTC.

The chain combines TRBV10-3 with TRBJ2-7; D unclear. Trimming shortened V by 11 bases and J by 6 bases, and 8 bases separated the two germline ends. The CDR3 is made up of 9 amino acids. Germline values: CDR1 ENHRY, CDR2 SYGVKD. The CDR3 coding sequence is TGTGCCCCTCCCCGCGAGCAGTACTTC. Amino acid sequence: CAPPREQYF.

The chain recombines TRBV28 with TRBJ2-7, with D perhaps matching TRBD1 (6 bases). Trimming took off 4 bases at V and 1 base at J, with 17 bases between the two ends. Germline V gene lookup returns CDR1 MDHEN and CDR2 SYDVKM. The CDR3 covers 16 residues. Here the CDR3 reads CASSYTRQVTSYEQYF. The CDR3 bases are TGTGCCAGCAGTTATACCAGACAGGTAACATCCTACGAGCAGTACTTC.

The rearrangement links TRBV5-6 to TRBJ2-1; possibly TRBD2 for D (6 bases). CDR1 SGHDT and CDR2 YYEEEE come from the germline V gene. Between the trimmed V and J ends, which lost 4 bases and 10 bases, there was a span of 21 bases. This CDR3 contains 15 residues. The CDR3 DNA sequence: TGTGCCAGCAGCAGGGGACTTTTACCCCCCCTAGAGCAGTTCTTC. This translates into CASSRGLLPPLEQFF.

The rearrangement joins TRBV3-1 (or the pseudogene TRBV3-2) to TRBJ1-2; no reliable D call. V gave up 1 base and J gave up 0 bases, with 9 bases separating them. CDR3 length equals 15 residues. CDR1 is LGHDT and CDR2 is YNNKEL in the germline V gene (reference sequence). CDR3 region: CASSQGRGANYGYTF. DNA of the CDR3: TGTGCCAGCAGCCAAGGTAGAGGAGCTAACTATGGCTACACCTTC.

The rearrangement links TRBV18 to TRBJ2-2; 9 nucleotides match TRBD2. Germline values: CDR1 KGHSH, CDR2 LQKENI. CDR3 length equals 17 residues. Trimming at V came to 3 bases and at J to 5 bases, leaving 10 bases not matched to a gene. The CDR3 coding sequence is TGTGCCAGCTCACCGTTTGGTAGCGGGAGAGGGACCGGGGAGCTGTTTTTT. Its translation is CASSPFGSGRGTGELFF.

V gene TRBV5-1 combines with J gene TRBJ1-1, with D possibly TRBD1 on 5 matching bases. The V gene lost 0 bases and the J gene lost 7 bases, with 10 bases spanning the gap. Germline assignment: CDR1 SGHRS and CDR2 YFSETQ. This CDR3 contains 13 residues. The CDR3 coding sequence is TGCGCCAGCAGCTTGGGGCGGGGGAATGAAGCTTTCTTT. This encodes CASSLGRGNEAFF.

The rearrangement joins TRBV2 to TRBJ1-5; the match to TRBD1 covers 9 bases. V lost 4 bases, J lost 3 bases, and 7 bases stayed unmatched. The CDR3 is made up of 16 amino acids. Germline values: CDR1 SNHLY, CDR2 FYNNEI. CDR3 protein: CASSALRDRDNQPQHF. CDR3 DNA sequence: TGTGCCAGCAGTGCTCTCCGGGACAGGGACAATCAGCCCCAGCATTTT.

The CDR3 region has the DNA TGTGCCAGCAGCTCGGAGGGGGCTGGTGGCTACACCTTC. Amino acids: CASSSEGAGGYTF. This rearrangement joins TRBV5-5 to TRBJ1-2, with 7 bases lining up with TRBD1. CDR1 and CDR2 from the germline V gene are SGHKS and YYEKEE (reference sequence). The CDR3 length is 13 residues. Trimming at V came to 3 bases and at J to 7 bases, leaving 6 bases not matched to a gene.

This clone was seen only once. The chain's CDR3 is CATGASGGPNYGYTF. The CDR3 DNA reads TGTGCCACCGGGGCATCGGGGGGCCCTAACTATGGCTACACCTTC. This chain joins TRBV6-5 and TRBJ1-2, with a tentative D call TRBD1 (6 bases). Per germline, CDR1 MNHEY and CDR2 SVGAGI. This CDR3 contains 15 residues. V was trimmed by 10 bases and J by 0 bases, leaving 18 bases between them.